The 10 T cell receptor beta chains listed next were all sequenced from one sample in a study of T cell changes during pregnancy in multiple sclerosis. Some clones are missing from TCRdb's copy, which holds only in-frame ones; the method was immunoSEQ multiplex PCR. The sample has around 62,000 clones; 90% are singletons. The input for sequencing was peripheral blood, taken in the third trimester of pregnancy. The source is a female donor with multiple sclerosis, enrolled in a pregnancy study.

A remark on this clone: The identical CDR3 is also encoded by other nucleotide sequences in the sample. In DNA form, the CDR3 reads TGTGCCAGCAGCTTAGGGACGGGGAATGAGCAGTTCTTC. Residues: CASSLGTGNEQFF. V usage is TRBV7-2 and J usage is TRBJ2-1, with D perhaps TRBD2 (5 bases). The CDR3 loop spans 13 amino acids. Germline CDR1 and CDR2: SGHTA and FQGNSA. Trimming removed 1 base from V and 7 bases from J, with 8 bases in between.

The CDR3 nucleotides read TGTGCCAGCAGGGGGTTGACAGGGGCGGGAGATACGCAGTATTTT. Translated, it gives CASRGLTGAGDTQYF. The chain couples TRBV6-1 to TRBJ2-3; 8 nucleotides match TRBD1. The V segment lost 6 bases and the J segment 5 bases; nucleotides outside the gene matches: 10. This CDR3 spans 15 amino acids. Germline lookup yields CDR1 MNHNS and CDR2 SASEGT.

The chain couples TRBV7-2 to TRBJ2-7; no firm D call. The ends were cut back, 2 bases at V and 0 bases at J, with 8 bases in the middle. CDR3 length: 14 amino acids. Germline V gene sequence: CDR1 SGHTA, CDR2 FQGNSA. CDR3 nucleotide sequence: TGTGCCAGCAGCTTAACAGCTCCCTCCTACGAGCAGTACTTC. This codes for CASSLTAPSYEQYF.

This rearrangement joins TRBV5-1 to TRBJ1-1; TRBD1 matches 7 bases. CDR3 length equals 15 residues. V lost 6 bases to trimming and J lost 3 bases; unmatched junction nucleotides: 11. Germline V gene data show CDR1 as SGHRS and CDR2 as YFSETQ. CDR3 DNA: TGCGCCAGCACCCTGGGACAGCACAAGGACACTGAAGCTTTCTTT. It specifies CASTLGQHKDTEAFF.

V gene TRBV30 combines with J gene TRBJ2-4, with 8 bases that match TRBD1. Looked up from germline, CDR1 is GTSNPN and CDR2 is SVGIG (reference sequence). The CDR3 has 13 residues. The CDR3 nucleotides are TGTGCAGGGACAGGCCTAGCCAAAAACATTCAGTACTTC. Amino acids: CAGTGLAKNIQYF. Looking up the rest from reference TRBV30 and TRBJ2-4 gives the full variable domain: SQTIHQWPATLVQPVGSPLSLECTVEGTSNPNLYWYRQAAGRGLQLLFYSVGIGQISSEVPQNLSASRPQDRQFILSSKKLLLSDSGFYLCAGTGLAKNIQYFGAGTRLSVL.

The count of this clone is one. The J gene is TRBJ2-2, the V gene TRBV11-3; 7 bases map to TRBD1. This CDR3 has 14 residues. After removal of 7 bases from V and 3 bases from J, the junction contained 5 bases not matched to a gene. In germline, CDR1 is SGHNT, CDR2 YENEEA. The CDR3 sequence: CASTGQRDTGELFF. DNA for the CDR3: TGTGCCAGCACGGGACAGAGGGACACCGGGGAGCTGTTTTTT.

This clone was observed a few times. The rearrangement links TRBV19 to TRBJ1-6; possible D gene TRBD1, 5 bases. Germline V lookup: CDR1 LNHDA, CDR2 SQIVND (reference sequence). Deletions cut 6 bases from V and 5 bases from J, with 14 bases between. The CDR3 sequence is 15 residues long. Here the CDR3 reads CASSRQTPNNSPLHF. Here the CDR3 DNA reads TGTGCCAGTAGCCGACAGACCCCCAATAATTCACCCCTCCACTTT. Looking up the rest from reference TRBV19 and TRBJ1-6 gives the full variable domain: DGGITQSPKYLFRKEGQNVTLSCEQNLNHDAMYWYRQDPGQGLRLIYYSQIVNDFQKGDIAEGYSVSREKKESFPLTVTSAQKNPTAFYLCASSRQTPNNSPLHFGNGTRLTVT.

The chain uses TRBV23-1 and TRBJ2-7; 8 bases agree with TRBD1. TRBV23-1 is marked as an open reading frame, function uncertain. J lost 0 bases, V lost 0 bases, and 10 bases had no gene match. The CDR3 is 18 amino acids. CDR3 in DNA: TGCGCCAGCAGTCAATCATCCGCAGGGGGCCTATACTCCTACGAGCAGTACTTC. This sequence encodes CASSQSSAGGLYSYEQYF.

This chain links TRBV5-1 with TRBJ1-1; weak D call: TRBD1 (6 bases). Trimming removed 2 bases from V and 4 bases from J, with 9 bases in between. The CDR3 runs to 13 residues. Germline lookup yields CDR1 SGHRS and CDR2 YFSETQ. For the CDR3, the DNA is TGCGCCAGCAGCTTTACAGGGATCACTGAAGCTTTCTTT. Protein sequence: CASSFTGITEAFF.

The chain has TRBV5-1 and TRBJ1-1; the D gene is possibly TRBD1 (6 bases). Deletions cut 2 bases from V and 0 bases from J, with 8 bases between. Germline loops: CDR1 SGHRS, CDR2 YFSETQ. There are 14 residues in the CDR3. CDR3 sequence reads: CASSLYRVNTEAFF. In nucleotides, the CDR3 is TGCGCCAGCAGCTTATACAGGGTGAACACTGAAGCTTTCTTT.